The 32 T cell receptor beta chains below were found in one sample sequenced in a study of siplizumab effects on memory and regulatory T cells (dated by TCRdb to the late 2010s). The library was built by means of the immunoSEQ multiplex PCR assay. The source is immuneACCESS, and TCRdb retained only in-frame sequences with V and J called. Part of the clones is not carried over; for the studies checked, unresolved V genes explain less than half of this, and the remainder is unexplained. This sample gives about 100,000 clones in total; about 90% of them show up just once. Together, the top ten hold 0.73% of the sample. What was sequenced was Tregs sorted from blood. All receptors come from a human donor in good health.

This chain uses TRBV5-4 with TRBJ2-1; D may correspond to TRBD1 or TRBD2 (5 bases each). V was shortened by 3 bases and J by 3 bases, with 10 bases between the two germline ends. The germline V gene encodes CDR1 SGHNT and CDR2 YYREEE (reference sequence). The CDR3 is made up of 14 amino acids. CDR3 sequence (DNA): TGTGCCAGCAGCTCCGGGACGGACTACAATGAGCAGTTCTTC. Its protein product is CASSSGTDYNEQFF.

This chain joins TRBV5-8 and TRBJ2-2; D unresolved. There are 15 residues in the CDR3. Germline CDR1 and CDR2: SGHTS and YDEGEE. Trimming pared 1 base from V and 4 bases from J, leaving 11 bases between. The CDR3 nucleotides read TGTGCCAGCAGCTTGTACAGTGTAGGCACCGGGGAGCTGTTTTTT. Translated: CASSLYSVGTGELFF.

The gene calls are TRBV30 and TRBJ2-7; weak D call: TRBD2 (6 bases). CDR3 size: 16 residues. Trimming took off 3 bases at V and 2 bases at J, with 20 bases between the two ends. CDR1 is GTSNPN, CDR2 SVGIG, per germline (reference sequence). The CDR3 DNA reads TGTGCCTGGAGCTTGGAGGCGGGGCTTTTTACCTACGAGCAGTACTTC. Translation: CAWSLEAGLFTYEQYF.

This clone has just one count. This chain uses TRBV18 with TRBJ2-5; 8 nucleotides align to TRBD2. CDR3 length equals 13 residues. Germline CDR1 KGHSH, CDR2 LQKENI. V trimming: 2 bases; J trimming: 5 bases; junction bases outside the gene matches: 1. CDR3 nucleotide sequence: TGTGCCAGCTCACCAACGGGAGGGGAGACCCAGTACTTC. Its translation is CASSPTGGETQYF.

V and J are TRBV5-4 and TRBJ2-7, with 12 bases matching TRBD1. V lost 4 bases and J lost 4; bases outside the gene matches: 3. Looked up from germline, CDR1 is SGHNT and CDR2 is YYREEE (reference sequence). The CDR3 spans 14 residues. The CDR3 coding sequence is TGTGCCAGCAGCAGGGGACAGGGGGCTTACGAGCAGTACTTC. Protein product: CASSRGQGAYEQYF. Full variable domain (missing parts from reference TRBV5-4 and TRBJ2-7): ETGVTQSPTHLIKTRGQQVTLRCSSQSGHNTVSWYQQALGQGPQFIFQYYREEENGRGNFPPRFSGLQFPNYSSELNVNALELDDSALYLCASSRGQGAYEQYFGPGTRLTVT.

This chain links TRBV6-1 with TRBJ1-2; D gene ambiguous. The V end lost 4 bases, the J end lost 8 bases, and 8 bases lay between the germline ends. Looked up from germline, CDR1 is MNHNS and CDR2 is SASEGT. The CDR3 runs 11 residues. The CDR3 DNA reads TGTGCCAGCAGTGGGAGTGACGGCTACACCTTC. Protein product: CASSGSDGYTF.

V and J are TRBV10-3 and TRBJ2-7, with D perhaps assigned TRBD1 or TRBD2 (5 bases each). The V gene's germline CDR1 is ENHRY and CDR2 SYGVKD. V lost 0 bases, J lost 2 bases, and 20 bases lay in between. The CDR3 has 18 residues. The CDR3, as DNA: TGTGCCATCAGTGAGTCTGGGGGTCGACCACCAAATACCTACGAGCAGTACTTC. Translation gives CAISESGGRPPNTYEQYF.

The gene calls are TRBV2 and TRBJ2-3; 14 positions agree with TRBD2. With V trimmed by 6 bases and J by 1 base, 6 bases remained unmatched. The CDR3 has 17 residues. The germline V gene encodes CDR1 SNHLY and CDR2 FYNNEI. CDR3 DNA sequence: TGTGCCAGCAGAGACCCGGGACTAGCGGGAGGCACAGATACGCAGTATTTT. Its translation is CASRDPGLAGGTDTQYF.

The CDR3 protein is CASSWGTSTDTQYF. The CDR3 coding sequence is TGTGCCAGCAGTTGGGGGACTAGCACAGATACGCAGTATTTT. The chain couples TRBV11-3 to TRBJ2-3, with D perhaps TRBD2 (6 bases). This CDR3 spans 14 amino acids. Germline values: CDR1 SGHNT, CDR2 YENEEA. The V end lost 6 bases, the J end lost 0 bases, and 10 bases lay between the germline ends.

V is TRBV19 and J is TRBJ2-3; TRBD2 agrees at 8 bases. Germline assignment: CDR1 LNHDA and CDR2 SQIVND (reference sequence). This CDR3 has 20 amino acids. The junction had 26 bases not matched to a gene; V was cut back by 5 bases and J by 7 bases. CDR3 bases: TGTGCCAGTAGTCCGTTTAGCGGGAAAGCTCACCCGGGGGGAATGTATACGCAGTATTTT. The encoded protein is CASSPFSGKAHPGGMYTQYF.

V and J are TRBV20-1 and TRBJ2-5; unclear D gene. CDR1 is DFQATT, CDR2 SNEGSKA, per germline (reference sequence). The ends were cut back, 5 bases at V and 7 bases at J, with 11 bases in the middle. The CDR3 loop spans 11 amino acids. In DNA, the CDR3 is TGCAGTGCTGCCCCCTTAGGGACCCAGTACTTC. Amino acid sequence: CSAAPLGTQYF.

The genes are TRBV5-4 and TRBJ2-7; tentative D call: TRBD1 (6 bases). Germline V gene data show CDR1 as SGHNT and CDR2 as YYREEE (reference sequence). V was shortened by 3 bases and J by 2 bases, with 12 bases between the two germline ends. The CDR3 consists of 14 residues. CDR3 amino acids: CASSSYRDPYEQYF. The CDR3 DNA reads TGTGCCAGCAGCTCCTACAGGGACCCCTACGAGCAGTACTTC.

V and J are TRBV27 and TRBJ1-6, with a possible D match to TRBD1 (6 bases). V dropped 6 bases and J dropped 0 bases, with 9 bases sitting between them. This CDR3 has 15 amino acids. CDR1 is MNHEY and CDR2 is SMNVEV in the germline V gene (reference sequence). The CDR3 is CASRTGSSYNSPLHF. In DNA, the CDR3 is TGTGCCAGCAGAACAGGGAGCTCCTATAATTCACCCCTCCACTTT.

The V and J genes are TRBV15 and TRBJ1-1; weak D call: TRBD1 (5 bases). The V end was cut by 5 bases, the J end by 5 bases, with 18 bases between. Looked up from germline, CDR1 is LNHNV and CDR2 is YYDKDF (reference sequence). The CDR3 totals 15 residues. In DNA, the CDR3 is TGTGCCACCAGCGATCCAGGGACGGGAGGAACTGAAGCTTTCTTT. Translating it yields CATSDPGTGGTEAFF.

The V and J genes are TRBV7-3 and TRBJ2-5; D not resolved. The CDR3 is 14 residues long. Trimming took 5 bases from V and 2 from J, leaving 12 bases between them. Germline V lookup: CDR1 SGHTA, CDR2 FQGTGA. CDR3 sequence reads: CASSLGGSQETQYF. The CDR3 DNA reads TGTGCCAGCAGCCTTGGTGGGTCACAAGAGACCCAGTACTTC.

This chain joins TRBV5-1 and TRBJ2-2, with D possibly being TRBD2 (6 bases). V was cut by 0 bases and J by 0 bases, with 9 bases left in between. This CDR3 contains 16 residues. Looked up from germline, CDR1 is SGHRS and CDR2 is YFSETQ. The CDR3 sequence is CASSLAGGTNTGELFF. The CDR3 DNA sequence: TGCGCCAGCAGCTTGGCTGGGGGGACGAACACCGGGGAGCTGTTTTTT.

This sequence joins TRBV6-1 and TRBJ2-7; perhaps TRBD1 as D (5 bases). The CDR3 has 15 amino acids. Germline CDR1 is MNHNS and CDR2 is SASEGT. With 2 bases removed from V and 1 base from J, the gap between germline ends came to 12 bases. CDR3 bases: TGTGCCAGCAGTGAAATTGGCAGGGCTTCCTACGAGCAGTACTTC. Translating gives CASSEIGRASYEQYF.

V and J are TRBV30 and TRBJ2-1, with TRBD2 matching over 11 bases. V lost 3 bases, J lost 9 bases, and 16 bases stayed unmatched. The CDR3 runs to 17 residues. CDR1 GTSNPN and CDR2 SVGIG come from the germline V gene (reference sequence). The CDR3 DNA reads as TGTGCCTGGAGGCCCCTCCTTAGCGGGAGGGTCCCCGGTGAGCAGTTCTTC. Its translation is CAWRPLLSGRVPGEQFF.

The CDR3 region is CAILETSIQYF. The DNA of the CDR3 is TGTGCCATCCTAGAGACTAGCATTCAGTACTTC. The chain employs TRBV6-1 and TRBJ2-4; TRBD2 is a possible D gene (6 bases). The CDR3 extends over 11 amino acids. Trimming removed 10 bases at V and 9 bases at J, with 13 bases between. Germline V lookup: CDR1 MNHNS, CDR2 SASEGT.

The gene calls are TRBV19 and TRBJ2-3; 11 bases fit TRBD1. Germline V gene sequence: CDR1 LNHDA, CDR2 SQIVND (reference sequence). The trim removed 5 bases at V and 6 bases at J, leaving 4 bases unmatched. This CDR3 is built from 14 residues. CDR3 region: CASSSWTGGDTQYF. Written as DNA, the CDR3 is TGTGCCAGTAGTTCTTGGACAGGGGGCGATACGCAGTATTTT. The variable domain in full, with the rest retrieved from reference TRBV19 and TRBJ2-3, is DGGITQSPKYLFRKEGQNVTLSCEQNLNHDAMYWYRQDPGQGLRLIYYSQIVNDFQKGDIAEGYSVSREKKESFPLTVTSAQKNPTAFYLCASSSWTGGDTQYFGPGTRLTVL.

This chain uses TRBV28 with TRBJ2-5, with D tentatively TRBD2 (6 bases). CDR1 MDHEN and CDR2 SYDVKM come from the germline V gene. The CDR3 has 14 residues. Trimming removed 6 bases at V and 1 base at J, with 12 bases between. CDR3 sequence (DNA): TGTGCCAGCAGCCTACCGGGGGTCCAAGAGACCCAGTACTTC. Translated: CASSLPGVQETQYF.

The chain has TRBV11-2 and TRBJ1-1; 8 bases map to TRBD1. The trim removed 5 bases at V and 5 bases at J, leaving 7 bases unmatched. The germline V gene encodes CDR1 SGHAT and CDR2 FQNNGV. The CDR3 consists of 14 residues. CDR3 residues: CASSPNRGTTEAFF. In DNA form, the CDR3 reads TGTGCCAGCAGCCCGAACAGGGGGACTACTGAAGCTTTCTTT.

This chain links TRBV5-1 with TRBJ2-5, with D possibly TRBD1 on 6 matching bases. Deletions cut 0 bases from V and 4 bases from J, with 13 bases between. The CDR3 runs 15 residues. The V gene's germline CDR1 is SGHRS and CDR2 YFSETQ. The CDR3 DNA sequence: TGCGCCAGCAGCTTGGAAGGCAGGGGAAGAGAGACCCAGTACTTC. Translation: CASSLEGRGRETQYF.

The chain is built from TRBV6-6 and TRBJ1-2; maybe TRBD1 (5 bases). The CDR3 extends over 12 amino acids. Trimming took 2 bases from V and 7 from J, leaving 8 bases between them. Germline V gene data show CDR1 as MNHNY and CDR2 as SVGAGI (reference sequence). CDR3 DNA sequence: TGTGCCAGCAGTTACCCCCAGGGTGGCTACACCTTC. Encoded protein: CASSYPQGGYTF.

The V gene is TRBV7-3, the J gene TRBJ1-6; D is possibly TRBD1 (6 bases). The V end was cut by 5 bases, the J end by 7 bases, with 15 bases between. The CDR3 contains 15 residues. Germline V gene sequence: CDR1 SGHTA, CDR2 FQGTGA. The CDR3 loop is CASSPKGGWNSPLHF. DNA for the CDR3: TGTGCCAGCAGCCCGAAGGGGGGGTGGAATTCACCCCTCCACTTT.

CDR3 bases: TGTGCCAGCACCATAGGGCATTATGGCTACACCTTC. It codes for CASTIGHYGYTF. This rearrangement joins TRBV11-2 to TRBJ1-2; D gene ambiguous. The CDR3 runs to 12 residues. The germline CDR1 and CDR2 sequences are SGHAT and FQNNGV. Between the trimmed V and J ends, which lost 7 bases and 5 bases, there was a span of 11 bases.

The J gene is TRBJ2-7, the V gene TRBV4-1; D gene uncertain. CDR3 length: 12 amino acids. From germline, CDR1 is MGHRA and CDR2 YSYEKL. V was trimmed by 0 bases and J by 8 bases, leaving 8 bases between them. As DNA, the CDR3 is TGCGCCAGCAGCCAAGATAGGGTTAAGCAGTACTTC. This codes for CASSQDRVKQYF.

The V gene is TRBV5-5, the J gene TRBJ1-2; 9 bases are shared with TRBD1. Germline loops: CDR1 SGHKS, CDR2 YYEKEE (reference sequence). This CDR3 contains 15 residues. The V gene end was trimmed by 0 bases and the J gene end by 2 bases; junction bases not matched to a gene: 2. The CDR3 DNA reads TGTGCCAGCAGCTTGGGAGGGACAGGGAACTATGGCTACACCTTC. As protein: CASSLGGTGNYGYTF.

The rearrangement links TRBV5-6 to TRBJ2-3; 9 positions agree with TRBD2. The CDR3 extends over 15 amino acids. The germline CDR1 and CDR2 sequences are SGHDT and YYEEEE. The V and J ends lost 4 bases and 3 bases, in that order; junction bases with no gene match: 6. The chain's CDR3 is CASSILAGSTDTQYF. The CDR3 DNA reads TGTGCCAGCAGCATCCTAGCGGGAAGTACAGATACGCAGTATTTT.

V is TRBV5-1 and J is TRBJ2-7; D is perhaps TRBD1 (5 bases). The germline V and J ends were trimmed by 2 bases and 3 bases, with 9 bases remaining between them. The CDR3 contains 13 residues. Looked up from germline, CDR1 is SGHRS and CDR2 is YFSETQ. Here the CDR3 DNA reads TGCGCCAGCAGCTTCACAGGAATCTACGAGCAGTACTTC. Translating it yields CASSFTGIYEQYF. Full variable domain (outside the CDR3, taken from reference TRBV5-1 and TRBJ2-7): KAGVTQTPRYLIKTRGQQVTLSCSPISGHRSVSWYQQTPGQGLQFLFEYFSETQRNKGNFPGRFSGRQFSNSRSEMNVSTLELGDSALYLCASSFTGIYEQYFGPGTRLTVT.

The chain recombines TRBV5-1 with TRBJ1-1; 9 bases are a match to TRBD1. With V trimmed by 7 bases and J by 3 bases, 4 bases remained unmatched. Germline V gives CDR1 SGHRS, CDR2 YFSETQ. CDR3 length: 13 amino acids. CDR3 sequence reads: CASGTGSDTEAFF. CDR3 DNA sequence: TGCGCCAGCGGGACAGGGTCGGACACTGAAGCTTTCTTT.

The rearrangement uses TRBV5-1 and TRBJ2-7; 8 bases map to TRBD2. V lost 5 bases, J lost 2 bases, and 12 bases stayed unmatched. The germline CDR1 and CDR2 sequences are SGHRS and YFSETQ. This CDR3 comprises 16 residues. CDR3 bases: TGCGCCAGCAGACTGGGAGCTAGCGGGCGGACCTACGAGCAGTACTTC. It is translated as CASRLGASGRTYEQYF.